Following are 3 T cell receptor beta chains from one sample sequenced in a study. TCRdb redid the calling of the 5' RACE reads with MiXCR, one entry per CDR3 protein. This sample carries 40,000 to 65,000 distinct CDR3 sequences, approximately 25% of them seen once, and the ten largest clones take 2.5% to 4%. Sequenced material: tumor-infiltrating naive CD4+ T cells sorted from the breast tumor. Indicated subset: naive CD4+ T cells, CD4+CD45RA+CD25-. The origin of the receptors is a female donor with breast cancer.

The gene calls are TRBV3-1 and TRBJ1-2, with D perhaps matching TRBD1 (6 bases). The CDR3 has 14 residues. V lost 2 bases and J 4 bases, leaving 11 bases between the germline ends. Per the germline V gene, CDR1 is LGHDT and CDR2 is YNNKEL (reference sequence). CDR3 amino acids: CASSQRQVSYGYTF. The CDR3, as DNA: TGTGCCAGCAGCCAACGACAGGTTAGCTATGGCTACACCTTC.

The chain joins TRBV7-9 to TRBJ2-2; no clear D. Germline CDR1 reads SEHNR; CDR2 reads FQNEAQ (reference sequence). This CDR3 region has 18 residues. Deletions cut 1 base from V and 0 bases from J, with 15 bases between. The CDR3 is CASSLVFGWQTNTGELFF. The CDR3 DNA reads as TGTGCCAGCAGCTTAGTTTTCGGGTGGCAGACGAACACCGGGGAGCTGTTTTTT.

There are many counts of this clonotype. The V call is TRBV29-1, the J call TRBJ2-2; no definite D call. Germline V gene data show CDR1 as SQVTM and CDR2 as ANQGSEA. The CDR3 has 13 residues. V dropped 8 bases and J dropped 7 bases, with 17 bases sitting between them. For the CDR3, the DNA is TGCAGCACCCGGACCCTTCAAGGCGGGGAGCTGTTTTTT. It encodes CSTRTLQGGELFF.